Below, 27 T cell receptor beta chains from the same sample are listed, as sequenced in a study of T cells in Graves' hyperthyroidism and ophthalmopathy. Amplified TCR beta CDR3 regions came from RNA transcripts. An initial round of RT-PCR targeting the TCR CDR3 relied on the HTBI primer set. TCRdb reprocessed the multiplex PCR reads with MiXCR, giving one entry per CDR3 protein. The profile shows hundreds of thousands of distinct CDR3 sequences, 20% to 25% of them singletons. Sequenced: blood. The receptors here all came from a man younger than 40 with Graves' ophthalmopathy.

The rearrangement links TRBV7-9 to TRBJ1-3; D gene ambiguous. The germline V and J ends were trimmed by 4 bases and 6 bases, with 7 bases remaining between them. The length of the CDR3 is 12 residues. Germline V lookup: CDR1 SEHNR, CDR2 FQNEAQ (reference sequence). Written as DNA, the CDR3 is TGTGCCAGCAGCTCCGCCGAAAACACCATATATTTT. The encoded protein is CASSSAENTIYF. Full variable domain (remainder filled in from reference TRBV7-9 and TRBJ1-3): DTGVSQNPRHKITKRGQNVTFRCDPISEHNRLYWYRQTLGQGPEFLTYFQNEAQLEKSRLLSDRFSAERPKGSFSTLEIQRTEQGDSAMYLCASSSAENTIYFGEGSWLTVV.

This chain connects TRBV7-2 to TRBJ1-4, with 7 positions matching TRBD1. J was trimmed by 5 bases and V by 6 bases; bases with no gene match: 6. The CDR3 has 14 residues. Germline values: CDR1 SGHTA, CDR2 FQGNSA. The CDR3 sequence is CASRMGQLNEKLFF. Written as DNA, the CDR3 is TGTGCCAGCAGAATGGGACAGTTGAATGAAAAACTGTTTTTT.

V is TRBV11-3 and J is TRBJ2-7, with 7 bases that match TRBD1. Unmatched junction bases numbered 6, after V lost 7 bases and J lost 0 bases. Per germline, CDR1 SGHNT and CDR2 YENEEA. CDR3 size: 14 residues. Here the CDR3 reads CASTTGAFSYEQYF. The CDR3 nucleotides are TGTGCCAGCACCACAGGGGCCTTCTCCTACGAGCAGTACTTC.

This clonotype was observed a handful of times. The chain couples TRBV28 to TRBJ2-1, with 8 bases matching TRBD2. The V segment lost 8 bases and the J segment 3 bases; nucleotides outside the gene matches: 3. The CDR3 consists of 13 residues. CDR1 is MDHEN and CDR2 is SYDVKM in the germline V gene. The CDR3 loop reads CASVSGSYNEQFF. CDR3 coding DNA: TGTGCCAGCGTGAGCGGGAGCTACAATGAGCAGTTCTTC.

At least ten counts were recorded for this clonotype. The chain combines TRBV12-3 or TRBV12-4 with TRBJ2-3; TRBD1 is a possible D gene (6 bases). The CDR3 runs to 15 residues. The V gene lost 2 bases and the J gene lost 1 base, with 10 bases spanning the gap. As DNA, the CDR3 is TGTGCCAGCAGTTTATCAGGGGCCCGCACAGATACGCAGTATTTT. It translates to CASSLSGARTDTQYF.

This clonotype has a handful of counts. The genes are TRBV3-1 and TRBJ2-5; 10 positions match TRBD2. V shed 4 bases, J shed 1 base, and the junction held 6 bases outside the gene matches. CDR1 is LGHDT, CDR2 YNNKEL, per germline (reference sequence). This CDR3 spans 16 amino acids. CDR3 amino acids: CASSPGTSAFQETQYF. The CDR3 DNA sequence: TGTGCCAGCAGCCCCGGGACTAGCGCCTTCCAAGAGACCCAGTACTTC.

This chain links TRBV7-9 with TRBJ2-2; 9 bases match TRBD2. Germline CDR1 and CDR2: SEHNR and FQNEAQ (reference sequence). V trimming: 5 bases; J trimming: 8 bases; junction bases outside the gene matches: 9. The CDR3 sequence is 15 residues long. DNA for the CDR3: TGTGCCAGCAGCCTACGAGGACTAGCGACGGGGGAGCTGTTTTTT. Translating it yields CASSLRGLATGELFF.

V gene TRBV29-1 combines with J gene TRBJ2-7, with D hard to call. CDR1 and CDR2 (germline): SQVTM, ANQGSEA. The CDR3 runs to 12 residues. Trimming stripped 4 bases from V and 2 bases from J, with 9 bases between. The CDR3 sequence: CSVAVGAYEQYF. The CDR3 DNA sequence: TGCAGCGTTGCCGTTGGGGCCTACGAGCAGTACTTC.

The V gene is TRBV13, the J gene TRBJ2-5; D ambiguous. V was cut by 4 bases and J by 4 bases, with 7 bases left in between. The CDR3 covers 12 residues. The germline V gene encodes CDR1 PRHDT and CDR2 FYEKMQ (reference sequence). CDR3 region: CASSWMGETQYF. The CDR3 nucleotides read TGTGCCAGCAGCTGGATGGGAGAGACCCAGTACTTC. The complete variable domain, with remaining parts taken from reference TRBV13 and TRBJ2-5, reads AAGVIQSPRHLIKEKRETATLKCYPIPRHDTVYWYQQGPGQDPQFLISFYEKMQSDKGSIPDRFSAQQFSDYHSELNMSSLELGDSALYFCASSWMGETQYFGPGTRLLVL.

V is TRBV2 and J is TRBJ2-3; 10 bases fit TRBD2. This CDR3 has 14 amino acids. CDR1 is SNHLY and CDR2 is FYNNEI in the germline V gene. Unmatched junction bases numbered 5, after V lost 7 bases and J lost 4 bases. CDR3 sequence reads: CASTSGRVADTQYF. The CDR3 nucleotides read TGTGCCAGCACTAGCGGGAGAGTGGCAGATACGCAGTATTTT.

CDR3 nucleotides: TGTGCCACCAGTGAGACACAGGGGAGCGGTCAGCCCCAGCATTTT. Translated, it gives CATSETQGSGQPQHF. The rearrangement joins TRBV24-1 to TRBJ1-5; 7 positions match TRBD1. The germline V gene has CDR1 KGHDR and CDR2 SFDVKD. This CDR3 has 15 residues. V was pared by 4 bases and J by 6 bases, with 8 bases of the junction left unmatched.

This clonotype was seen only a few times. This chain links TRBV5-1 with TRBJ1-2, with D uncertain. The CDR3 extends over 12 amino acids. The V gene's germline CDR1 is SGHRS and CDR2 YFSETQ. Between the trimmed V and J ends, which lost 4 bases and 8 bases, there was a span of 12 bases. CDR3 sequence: CASSPEGAGYTF. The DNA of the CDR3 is TGCGCCAGCAGCCCGGAGGGCGCGGGCTACACCTTC.

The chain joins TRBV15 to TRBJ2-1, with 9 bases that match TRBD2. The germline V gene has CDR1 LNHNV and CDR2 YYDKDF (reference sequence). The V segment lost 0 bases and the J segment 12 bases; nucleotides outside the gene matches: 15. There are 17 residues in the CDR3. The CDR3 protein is CATSRDYRGSGSWRQFF. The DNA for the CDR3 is TGTGCCACCAGCAGAGATTATCGGGGTAGCGGGAGTTGGCGGCAGTTCTTC.

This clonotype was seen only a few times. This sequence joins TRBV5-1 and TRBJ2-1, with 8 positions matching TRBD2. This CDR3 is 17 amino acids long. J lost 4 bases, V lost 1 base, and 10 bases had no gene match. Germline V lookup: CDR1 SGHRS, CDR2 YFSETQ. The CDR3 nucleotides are TGCGCCAGCAGCTTGAAGTTGGTAGCGGGGCCTTACAATGAGCAGTTCTTC. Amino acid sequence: CASSLKLVAGPYNEQFF.

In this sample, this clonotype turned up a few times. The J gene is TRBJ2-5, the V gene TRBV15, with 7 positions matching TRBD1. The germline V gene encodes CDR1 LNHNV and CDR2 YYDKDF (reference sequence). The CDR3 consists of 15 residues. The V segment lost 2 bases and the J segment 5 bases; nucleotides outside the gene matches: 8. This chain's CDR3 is CATSRLQGMVETQYF. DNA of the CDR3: TGTGCCACCAGCAGACTACAGGGGATGGTGGAGACCCAGTACTTC.

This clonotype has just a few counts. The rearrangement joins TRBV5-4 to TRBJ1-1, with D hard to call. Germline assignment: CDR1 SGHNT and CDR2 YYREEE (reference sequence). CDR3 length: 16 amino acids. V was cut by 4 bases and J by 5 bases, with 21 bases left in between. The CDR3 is CASSPEGPHRRTEAFF. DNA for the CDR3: TGTGCCAGCAGCCCGGAGGGCCCGCACCGAAGGACTGAAGCTTTCTTT.

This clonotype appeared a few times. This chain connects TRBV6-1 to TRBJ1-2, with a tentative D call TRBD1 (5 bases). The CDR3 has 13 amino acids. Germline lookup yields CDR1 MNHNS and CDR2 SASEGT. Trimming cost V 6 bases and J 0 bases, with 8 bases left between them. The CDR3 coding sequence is TGTGCCAGCAGCACAGGTGCTAACTATGGCTACACCTTC. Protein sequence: CASSTGANYGYTF.

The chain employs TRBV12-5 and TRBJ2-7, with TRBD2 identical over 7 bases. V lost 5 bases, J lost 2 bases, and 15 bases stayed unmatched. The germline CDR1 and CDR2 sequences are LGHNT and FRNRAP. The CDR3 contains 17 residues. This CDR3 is CASGPRGDSRVPYEQYF. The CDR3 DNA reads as TGTGCTAGTGGTCCCCGGGGGGATAGTAGGGTCCCCTACGAGCAGTACTTC.

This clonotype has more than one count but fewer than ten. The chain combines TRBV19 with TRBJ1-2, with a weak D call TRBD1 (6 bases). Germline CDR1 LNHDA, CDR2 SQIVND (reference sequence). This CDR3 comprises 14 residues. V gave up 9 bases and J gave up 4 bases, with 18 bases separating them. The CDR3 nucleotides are TGTGCCAGCTGGAGGGGACAAATCCCCTATGGCTACACCTTC. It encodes CASWRGQIPYGYTF.

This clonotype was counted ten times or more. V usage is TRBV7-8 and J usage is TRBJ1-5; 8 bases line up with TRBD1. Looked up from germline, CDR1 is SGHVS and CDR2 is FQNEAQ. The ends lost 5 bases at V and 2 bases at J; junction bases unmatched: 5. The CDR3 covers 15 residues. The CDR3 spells CASSPDRGGNQPQHF. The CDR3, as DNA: TGTGCCAGCAGCCCCGACAGGGGAGGCAATCAGCCCCAGCATTTT. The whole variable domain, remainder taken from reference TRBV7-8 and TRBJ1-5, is GAGVSQSPRYKVAKRGQDVALRCDPISGHVSLFWYQQALGQGPEFLTYFQNEAQLDKSGLPSDRFFAERPEGSVSTLKIQRTQQEDSAVYLCASSPDRGGNQPQHFGDGTRLSIL.

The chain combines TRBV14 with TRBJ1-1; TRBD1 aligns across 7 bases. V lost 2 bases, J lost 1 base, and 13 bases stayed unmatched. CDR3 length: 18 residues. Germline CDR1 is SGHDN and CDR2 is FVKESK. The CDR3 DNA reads TGTGCCAGCAGCCAATCCCGGGACAGCCTGGTGTGGAACACTGAAGCTTTCTTT. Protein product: CASSQSRDSLVWNTEAFF.

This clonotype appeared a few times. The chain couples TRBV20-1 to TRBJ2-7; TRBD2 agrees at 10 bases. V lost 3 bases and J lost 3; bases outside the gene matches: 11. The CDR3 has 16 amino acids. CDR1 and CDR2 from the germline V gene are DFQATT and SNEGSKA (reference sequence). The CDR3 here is CSARSGRARGSYEQYF. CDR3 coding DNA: TGCAGTGCTAGGAGCGGGAGGGCCCGAGGTAGCTACGAGCAGTACTTC.

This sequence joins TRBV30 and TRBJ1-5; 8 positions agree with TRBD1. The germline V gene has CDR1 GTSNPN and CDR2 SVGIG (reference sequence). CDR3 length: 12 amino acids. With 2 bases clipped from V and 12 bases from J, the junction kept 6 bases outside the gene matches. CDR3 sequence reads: CAWSFTGGSQHF. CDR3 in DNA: TGTGCCTGGAGTTTCACAGGGGGTAGCCAGCATTTT.

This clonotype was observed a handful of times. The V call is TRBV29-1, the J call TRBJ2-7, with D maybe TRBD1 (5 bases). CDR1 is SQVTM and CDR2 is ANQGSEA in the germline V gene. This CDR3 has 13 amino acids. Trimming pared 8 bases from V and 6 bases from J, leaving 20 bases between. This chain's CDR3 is CSTVRLGQGEQYF. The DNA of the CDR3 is TGCAGCACCGTACGTCTGGGGCAAGGCGAGCAGTACTTC.

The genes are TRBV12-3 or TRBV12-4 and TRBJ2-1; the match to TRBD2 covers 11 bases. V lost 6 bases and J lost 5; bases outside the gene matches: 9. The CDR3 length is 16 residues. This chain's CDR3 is CASSHPTSGVHNEQFF. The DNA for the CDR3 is TGTGCCAGCAGCCACCCGACTAGCGGGGTACACAATGAGCAGTTCTTC.

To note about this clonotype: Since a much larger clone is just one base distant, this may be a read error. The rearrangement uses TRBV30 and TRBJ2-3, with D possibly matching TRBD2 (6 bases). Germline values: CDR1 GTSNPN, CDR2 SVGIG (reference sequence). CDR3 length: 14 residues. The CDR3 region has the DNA TGTGCCAGCAACGGTCCTAGCGCTACAGATGCGCAGTATTTT. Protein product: CASNGPSATDAQYF.

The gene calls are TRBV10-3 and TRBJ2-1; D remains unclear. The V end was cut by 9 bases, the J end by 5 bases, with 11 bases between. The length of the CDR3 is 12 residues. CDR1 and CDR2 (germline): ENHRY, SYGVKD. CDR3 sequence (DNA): TGTGCCATAGGGCTCAAAAACAATGAGCAGTTCTTC. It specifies CAIGLKNNEQFF.